This record covers a single T cell receptor beta chain. The antigen is undetermined. The sample belongs to a study of cytomegalovirus exposure and HLA in healthy donors. Study results and limitations: Specificity for CMV antigens was confirmed in vitro for a few of the CMV-associated chains.

PCR involved 60 Vbeta and 13 Jbeta primers. Clones were read by immunoSEQ multiplex PCR, and TCRdb kept only the in-frame ones, dropping some. Of roughly 34,000 clones in the sample, 75% to 90% were seen once. V lost 10 bases to trimming and J lost 4 bases, with 19 bases between them. The length of the CDR3 is 14 residues. Germline V gene sequence: CDR1 ENHRY, CDR2 SYGVKD. The clonotype originates from a male donor in good health and CMV-seronegative. V is TRBV10-3 and J is TRBJ1-1, with D possibly TRBD1 on 6 matching bases. The sample comprised PBMCs. This CDR3 is CATNRVGQTTEAFF. CDR3 nucleotide sequence: TGTGCCACAAACAGGGTAGGTCAGACCACTGAAGCTTTCTTT.